The clone carrying this T cell receptor (beta chain) was counted many times. This entry belongs to a study of T cells in Graves' hyperthyroidism and ophthalmopathy. Template material for amplifying TCR beta CDR3 regions consisted of RNA transcripts. Using the HTBI primer set, a first-round RT-PCR was run on the TCR CDR3. TCRdb itself ran the multiplex PCR reads through MiXCR, one entry per CDR3 protein. The sample holds about 370,000 distinct CDR3 sequences; 12% to 15% are singletons and the top ten take 15% to 20%. Uncontrolled infection, other autoimmune disease, pregnancy or lactation led to exclusion. PBMCs were obtained from 9.5 to 10 ml fresh peripheral blood. The V and J ends lost 4 bases and 4 bases, in that order; junction bases with no gene match: 5. The CDR3 extends over 14 amino acids. CDR1 SGHAT and CDR2 FQNNGV come from the germline V gene.

Specimen: blood. The chain joins TRBV11-2 to TRBJ2-5; TRBD2 matches 8 bases. This receptor was obtained from a woman aged 55-70 years with Graves' ophthalmopathy. In DNA, the CDR3 is TGTGCCAGCAGCTACGGACTAGCCGGAGAGACCCAGTACTTC. This gives the protein CASSYGLAGETQYF.